Sequencing of this T cell receptor (beta chain) was carried out in a study of blood T cell repertoires in COVID-19. Overall study context: Whether acute or convalescent, the COVID-19 samples came from the United States, Italy and Spain.

Method: immunoSEQ multiplex PCR; TCRdb's copy keeps in-frame clones and lacks some. The sample yields under 450,000 clones, about 87% seen once. This CDR3 region has 17 residues. Germline values: CDR1 LGHDT, CDR2 YNNKEL (reference sequence). With 4 bases removed from V and 1 base from J, the gap between germline ends came to 18 bases. The sequenced material came from peripheral blood. The clonotype originates from a woman in her 50s with COVID-19, enrolled during active disease. The chain couples TRBV3-1 (or the pseudogene TRBV3-2) to TRBJ2-3; D not certain. CDR3 residues: CASSRSSTSTGTDTQYF. As DNA, the CDR3 is TGTGCCAGCAGCCGATCTAGTACTTCAACCGGCACAGATACGCAGTATTTT.